What follows is one T cell receptor beta chain and its context. Participants were aged about 18 to 89 years from some 24 US areas. Trimming stripped 3 bases from V and 0 bases from J, with 13 bases between. The CDR3 covers 16 residues. Germline V gene data show CDR1 as PRHDT and CDR2 as FYEKMQ (reference sequence). The sample originates from a study of blood T cell repertoires in COVID-19. Study summary: PBMCs, B-cell-depleted T cells, or T cells were the source of the cDNA or gDNA that made up the material.

Original processing methods: Amplification of reference gene primers provided the estimated nucleated cell counts. Data came from immunoSEQ multiplex PCR; TCRdb stores just in-frame clones and leaves some out. D and trimming come from the DNA, and the V and J calls and clone size come from that table. The sample includes hundreds of thousands of clones, 80% to 90% seen only once; the top ten take more than 0.95%. The J gene is TRBJ2-3, the V gene TRBV13, with a weak D call TRBD2 (6 bases). Material for sequencing was PBMCs or T cells enriched from blood (not recorded which). The clonotype was recovered from a man aged 25 to 40 who had recovered from COVID-19. CDR3 coding DNA: TGTGCCAGCAGCTTCGGGGGTCTACTCAGCACAGATACGCAGTATTTT. Its translation: CASSFGGLLSTDTQYF.